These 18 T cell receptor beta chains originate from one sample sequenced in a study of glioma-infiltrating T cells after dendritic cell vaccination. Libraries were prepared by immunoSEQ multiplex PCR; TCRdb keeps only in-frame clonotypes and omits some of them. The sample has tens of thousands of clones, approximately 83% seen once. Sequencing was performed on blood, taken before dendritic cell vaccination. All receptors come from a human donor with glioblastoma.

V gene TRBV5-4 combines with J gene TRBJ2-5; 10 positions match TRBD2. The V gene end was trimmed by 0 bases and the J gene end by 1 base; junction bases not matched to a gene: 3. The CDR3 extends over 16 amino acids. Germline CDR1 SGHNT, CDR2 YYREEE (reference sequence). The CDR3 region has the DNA TGTGCCAGCAGCTTGGGGACTAGCGGACCCCAAGAGACCCAGTACTTC. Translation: CASSLGTSGPQETQYF.

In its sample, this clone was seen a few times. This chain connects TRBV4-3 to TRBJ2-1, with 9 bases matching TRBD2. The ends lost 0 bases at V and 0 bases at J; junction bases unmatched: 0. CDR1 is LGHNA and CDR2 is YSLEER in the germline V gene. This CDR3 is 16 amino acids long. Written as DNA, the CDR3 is TGCGCCAGCAGCCAAGAAGCGGGAGGCTCCTACAATGAGCAGTTCTTC. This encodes CASSQEAGGSYNEQFF.

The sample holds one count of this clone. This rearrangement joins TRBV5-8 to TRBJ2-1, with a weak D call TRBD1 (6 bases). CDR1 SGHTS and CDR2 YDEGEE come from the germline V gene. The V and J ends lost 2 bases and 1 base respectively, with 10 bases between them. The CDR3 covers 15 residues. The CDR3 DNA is TGTGCCAGCAGCTTTCTACAGGGTTCCTACAATGAGCAGTTCTTC. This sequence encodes CASSFLQGSYNEQFF.

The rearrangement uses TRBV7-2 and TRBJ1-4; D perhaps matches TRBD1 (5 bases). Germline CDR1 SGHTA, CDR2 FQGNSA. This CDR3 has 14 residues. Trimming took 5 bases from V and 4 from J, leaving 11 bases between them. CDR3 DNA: TGTGCCAGCAGCCCGAGTAGGGGTAATGAAAAACTGTTTTTT. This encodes CASSPSRGNEKLFF.

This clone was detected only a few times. CDR3 region: CASSVANVGQEQFF. Here the CDR3 DNA reads TGTGCCAGCAGCGTAGCTAACGTTGGGCAAGAGCAGTTCTTC. This chain joins TRBV9 and TRBJ2-1; D is ambiguous. The ends were cut back, 0 bases at V and 10 bases at J, with 14 bases in the middle. The germline CDR1 and CDR2 sequences are SGDLS and YYNGEE. The CDR3 extends over 14 amino acids.

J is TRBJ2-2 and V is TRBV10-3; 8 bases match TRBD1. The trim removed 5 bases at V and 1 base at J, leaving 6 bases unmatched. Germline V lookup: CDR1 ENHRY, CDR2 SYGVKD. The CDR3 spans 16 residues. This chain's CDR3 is CAISLSGTGNTGELFF. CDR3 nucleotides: TGTGCCATCAGTTTGAGTGGGACAGGGAACACCGGGGAGCTGTTTTTT.

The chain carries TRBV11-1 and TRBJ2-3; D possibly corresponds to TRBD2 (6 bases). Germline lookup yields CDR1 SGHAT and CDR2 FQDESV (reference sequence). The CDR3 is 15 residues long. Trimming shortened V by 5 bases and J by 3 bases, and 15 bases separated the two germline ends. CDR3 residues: CASSLRDFVTDTQYF. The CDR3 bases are TGTGCCAGCAGCCTCCGGGACTTCGTTACAGATACGCAGTATTTT. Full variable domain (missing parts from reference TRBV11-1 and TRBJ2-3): EAEVAQSPRYKITEKSQAVAFWCDPISGHATLYWYRQILGQGPELLVQFQDESVVDDSQLPKDRFSAERLKGVDSTLKIQPAELGDSAMYLCASSLRDFVTDTQYFGPGTRLTVL.

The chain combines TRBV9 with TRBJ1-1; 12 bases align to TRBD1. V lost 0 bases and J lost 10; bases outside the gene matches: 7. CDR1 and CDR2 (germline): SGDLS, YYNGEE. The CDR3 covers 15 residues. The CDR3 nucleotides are TGTGCCAGCAGCGTAGTAGGGACAGGGGGCGCGGGAGCTTTCTTT. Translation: CASSVVGTGGAGAFF.

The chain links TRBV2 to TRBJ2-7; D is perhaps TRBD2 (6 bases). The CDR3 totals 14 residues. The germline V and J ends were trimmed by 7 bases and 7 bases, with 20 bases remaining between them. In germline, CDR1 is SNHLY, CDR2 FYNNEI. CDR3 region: CASTRDSLAGEQYF. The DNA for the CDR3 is TGTGCCAGCACAAGGGACTCGTTGGCGGGGGAGCAGTACTTC. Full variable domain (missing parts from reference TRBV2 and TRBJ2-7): EPEVTQTPSHQVTQMGQEVILRCVPISNHLYFYWYRQILGQKVEFLVSFYNNEISEKSEIFDDQFSVERPDGSNFTLKIRSTKLEDSAMYFCASTRDSLAGEQYFGPGTRLTVT.

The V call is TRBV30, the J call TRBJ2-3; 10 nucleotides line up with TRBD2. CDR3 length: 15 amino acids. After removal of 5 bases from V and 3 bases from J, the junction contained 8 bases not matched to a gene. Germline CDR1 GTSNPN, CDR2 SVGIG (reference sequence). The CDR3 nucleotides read TGTGCCTGGGAGGATAGCGGGAGGCCTACAGATACGCAGTATTTT. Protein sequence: CAWEDSGRPTDTQYF.

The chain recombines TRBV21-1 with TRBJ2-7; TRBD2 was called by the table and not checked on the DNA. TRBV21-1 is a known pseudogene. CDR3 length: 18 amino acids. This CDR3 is CASSKGGGRRESSYEQYF. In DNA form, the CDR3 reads TGTGCCAGCAGCAAAGGGGGGGGAAGGCGCGAAAGCTCCTACGAGCAGTACTTC.

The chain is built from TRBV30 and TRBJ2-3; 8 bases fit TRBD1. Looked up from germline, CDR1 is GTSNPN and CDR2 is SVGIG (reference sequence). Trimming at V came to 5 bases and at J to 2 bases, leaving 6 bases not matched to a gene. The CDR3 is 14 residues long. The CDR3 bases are TGTGCCTGGGGAGACAGGGGACTCACAGATACGCAGTATTTT. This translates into CAWGDRGLTDTQYF.

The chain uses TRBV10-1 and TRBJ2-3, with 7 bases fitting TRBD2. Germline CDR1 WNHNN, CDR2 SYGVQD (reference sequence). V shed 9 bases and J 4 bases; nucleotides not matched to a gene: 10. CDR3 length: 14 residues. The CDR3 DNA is TGCGCCAGTACTGGGGGGGGTGAGGCAGATACGCAGTATTTT. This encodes CASTGGGEADTQYF.

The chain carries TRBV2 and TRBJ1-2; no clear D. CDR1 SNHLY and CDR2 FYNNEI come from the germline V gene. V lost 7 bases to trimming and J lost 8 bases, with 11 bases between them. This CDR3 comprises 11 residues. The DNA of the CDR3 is TGTGCCAGCACGCGCGGGGAGGGCTACACCTTC. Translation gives CASTRGEGYTF.

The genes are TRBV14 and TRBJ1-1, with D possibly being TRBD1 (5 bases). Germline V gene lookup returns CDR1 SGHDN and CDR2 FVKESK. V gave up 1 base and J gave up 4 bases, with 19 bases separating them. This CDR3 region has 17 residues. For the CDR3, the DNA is TGTGCCAGCAGCCAAGTAGGATTCGGGCAGGGTGGCACTGAAGCTTTCTTT. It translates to CASSQVGFGQGGTEAFF.

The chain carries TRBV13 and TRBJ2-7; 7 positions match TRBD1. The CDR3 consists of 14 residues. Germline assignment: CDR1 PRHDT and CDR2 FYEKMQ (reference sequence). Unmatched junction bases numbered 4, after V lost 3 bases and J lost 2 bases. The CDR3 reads CASSFGTAAYEQYF. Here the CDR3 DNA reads TGTGCCAGCAGCTTTGGGACAGCCGCCTACGAGCAGTACTTC. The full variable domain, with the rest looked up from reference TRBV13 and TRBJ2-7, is AAGVIQSPRHLIKEKRETATLKCYPIPRHDTVYWYQQGPGQDPQFLISFYEKMQSDKGSIPDRFSAQQFSDYHSELNMSSLELGDSALYFCASSFGTAAYEQYFGPGTRLTVT.

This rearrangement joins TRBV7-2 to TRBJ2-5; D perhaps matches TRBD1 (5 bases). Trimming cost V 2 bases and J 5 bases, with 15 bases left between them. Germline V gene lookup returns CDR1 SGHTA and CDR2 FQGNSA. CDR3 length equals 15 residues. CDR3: CASSLTEGVRETQYF. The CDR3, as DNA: TGTGCCAGCAGCTTAACGGAAGGGGTTCGGGAGACCCAGTACTTC.

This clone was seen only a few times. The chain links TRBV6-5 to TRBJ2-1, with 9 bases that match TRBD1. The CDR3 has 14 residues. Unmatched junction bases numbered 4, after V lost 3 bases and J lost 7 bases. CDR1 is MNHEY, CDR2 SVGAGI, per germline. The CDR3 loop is CASSYGTGKNEQFF. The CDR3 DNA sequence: TGTGCCAGCAGTTATGGGACAGGGAAAAATGAGCAGTTCTTC.